This T cell receptor beta chain was sequenced in a study of blood T cell repertoires in COVID-19. About the research overall: Samples came from the United States, Italy and Spain, spanning acute and convalescent COVID-19. Sources were T cells, B-cell-depleted T cells, or PBMCs; the material itself was cDNA or gDNA.

Generated by immunoSEQ multiplex PCR, the TCRdb table keeps only in-frame clones and is missing some. The sample has roughly 160,000 clones; 80% are singletons. Trimming removed 4 bases from V and 5 bases from J; junction bases left unmatched: 7. Germline V CDR1 and CDR2: KGHDR, SFDVKD. The CDR3 has 15 residues. Assignment of participants to cohorts was predicated upon participant-reported clinical history. Recovered status in Cohort 3 required two negative PCRs, clearance, or symptom resolution. This TCR derives from a woman aged 55-69 years who had recovered from COVID-19. Material for sequencing was PBMCs or T cells enriched from blood (not recorded which). This rearrangement joins TRBV24-1 to TRBJ2-5; 9 bases are shared with TRBD2. The CDR3 spells CATSEPGTSRETQYF. CDR3 coding DNA: TGTGCCACCAGTGAGCCCGGGACTAGCCGGGAGACCCAGTACTTC.